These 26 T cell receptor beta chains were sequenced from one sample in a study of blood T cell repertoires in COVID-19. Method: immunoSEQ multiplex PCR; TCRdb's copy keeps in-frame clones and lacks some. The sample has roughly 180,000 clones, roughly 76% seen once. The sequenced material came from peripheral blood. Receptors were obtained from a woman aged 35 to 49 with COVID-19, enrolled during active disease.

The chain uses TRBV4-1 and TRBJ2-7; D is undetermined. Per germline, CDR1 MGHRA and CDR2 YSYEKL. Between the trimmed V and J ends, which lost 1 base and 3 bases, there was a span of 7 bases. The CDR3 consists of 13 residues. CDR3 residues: CASSQASGYEQYF. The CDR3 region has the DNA TGCGCCAGCAGCCAAGCGTCCGGCTACGAGCAGTACTTC.

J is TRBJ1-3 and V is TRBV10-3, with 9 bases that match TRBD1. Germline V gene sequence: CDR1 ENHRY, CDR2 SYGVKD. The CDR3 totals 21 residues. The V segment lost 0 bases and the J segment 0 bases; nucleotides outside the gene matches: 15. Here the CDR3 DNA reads TGTGCCATCAGTGAGTCGTGGAGGACAGGGGCCAGCCTACCCTCTGGAAACACCATATATTTT. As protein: CAISESWRTGASLPSGNTIYF.

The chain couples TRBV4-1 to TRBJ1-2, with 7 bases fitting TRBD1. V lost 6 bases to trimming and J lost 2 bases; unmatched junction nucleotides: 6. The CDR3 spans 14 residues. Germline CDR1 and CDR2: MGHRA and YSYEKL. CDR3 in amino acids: CASRQQGTNYGYTF. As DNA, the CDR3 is TGCGCCAGCAGGCAACAGGGGACAAACTATGGCTACACCTTC.

The CDR3 region is CASRSPYHSLNEKLFF. The CDR3 DNA sequence: TGTGCCAGCAGGAGTCCCTACCACAGCCTTAATGAAAAACTGTTTTTT. The rearrangement joins TRBV7-9 to TRBJ1-4; D unresolved. The CDR3 has 16 amino acids. V was cut by 6 bases and J by 4 bases, with 18 bases left in between. The germline V gene encodes CDR1 SEHNR and CDR2 FQNEAQ (reference sequence).

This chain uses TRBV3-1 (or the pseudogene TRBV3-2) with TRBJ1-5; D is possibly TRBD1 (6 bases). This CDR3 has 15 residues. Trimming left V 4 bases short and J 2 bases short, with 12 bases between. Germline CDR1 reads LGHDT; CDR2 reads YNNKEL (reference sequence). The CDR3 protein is CASSLQGVGNQPQHF. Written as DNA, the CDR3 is TGTGCCAGCAGCCTACAGGGAGTCGGCAATCAGCCCCAGCATTTT.

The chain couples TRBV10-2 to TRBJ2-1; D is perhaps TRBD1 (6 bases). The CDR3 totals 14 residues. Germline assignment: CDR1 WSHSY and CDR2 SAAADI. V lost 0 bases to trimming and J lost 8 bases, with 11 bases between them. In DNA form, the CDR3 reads TGCGCCAGCAGTGAGTCAAGGACAGCCGATGAGCAGTTCTTC. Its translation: CASSESRTADEQFF.

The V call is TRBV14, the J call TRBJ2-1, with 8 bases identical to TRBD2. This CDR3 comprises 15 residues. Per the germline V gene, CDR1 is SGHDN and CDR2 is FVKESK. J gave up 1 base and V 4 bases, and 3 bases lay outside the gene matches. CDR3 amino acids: CASSRLAGSYNEQFF. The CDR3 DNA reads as TGTGCCAGCAGCCGGCTAGCGGGTTCCTACAATGAGCAGTTCTTC.

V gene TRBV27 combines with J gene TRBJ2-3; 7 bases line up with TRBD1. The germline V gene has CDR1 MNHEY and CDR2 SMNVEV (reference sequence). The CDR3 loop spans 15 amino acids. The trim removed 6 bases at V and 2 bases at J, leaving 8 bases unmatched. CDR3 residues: CASSLQGKSTDTQYF. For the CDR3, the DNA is TGTGCCAGCAGCTTACAGGGGAAGTCCACAGATACGCAGTATTTT.

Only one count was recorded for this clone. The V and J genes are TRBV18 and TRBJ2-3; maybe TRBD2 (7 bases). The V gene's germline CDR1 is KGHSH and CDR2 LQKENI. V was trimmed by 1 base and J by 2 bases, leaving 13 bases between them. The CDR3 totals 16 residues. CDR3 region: CASSPLTGTNTDTQYF. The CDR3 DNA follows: TGTGCCAGCTCACCACTCACAGGGACTAACACAGATACGCAGTATTTT.

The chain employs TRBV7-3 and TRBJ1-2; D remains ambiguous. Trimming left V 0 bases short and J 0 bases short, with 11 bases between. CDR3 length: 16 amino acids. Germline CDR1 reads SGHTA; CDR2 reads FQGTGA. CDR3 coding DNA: TGTGCCAGCAGCTTAACGGGAGGGAAAACTAACTATGGCTACACCTTC. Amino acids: CASSLTGGKTNYGYTF.

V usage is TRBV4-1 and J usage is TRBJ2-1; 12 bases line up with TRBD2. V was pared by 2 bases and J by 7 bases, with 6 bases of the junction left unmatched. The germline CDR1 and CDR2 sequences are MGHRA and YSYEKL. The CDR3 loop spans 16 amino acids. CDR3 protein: CASSQLTSGSLNEQFF. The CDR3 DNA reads TGCGCCAGCAGCCAACTGACTAGCGGGAGCTTGAATGAGCAGTTCTTC.

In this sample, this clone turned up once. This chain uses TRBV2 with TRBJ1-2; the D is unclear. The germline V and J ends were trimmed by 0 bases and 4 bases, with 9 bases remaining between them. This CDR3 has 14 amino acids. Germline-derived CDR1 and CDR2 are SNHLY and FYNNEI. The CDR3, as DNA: TGTGCCAGCAGTGAAGCCTTGGGCATCTATGGCTACACCTTC. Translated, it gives CASSEALGIYGYTF.

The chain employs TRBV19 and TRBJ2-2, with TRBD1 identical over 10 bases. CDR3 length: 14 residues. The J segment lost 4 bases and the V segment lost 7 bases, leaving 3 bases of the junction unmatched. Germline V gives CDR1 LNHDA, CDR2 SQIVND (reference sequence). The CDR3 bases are TGTGCCAGTAAGGGACAGGGGCTCACCGGGGAGCTGTTTTTT. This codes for CASKGQGLTGELFF.

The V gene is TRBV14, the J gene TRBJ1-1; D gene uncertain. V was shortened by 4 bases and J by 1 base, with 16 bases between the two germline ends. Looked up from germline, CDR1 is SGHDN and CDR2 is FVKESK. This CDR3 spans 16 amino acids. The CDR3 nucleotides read TGTGCCAGCAGCCCCGAGGGATTCTTACCGAACACTGAAGCTTTCTTT. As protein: CASSPEGFLPNTEAFF.

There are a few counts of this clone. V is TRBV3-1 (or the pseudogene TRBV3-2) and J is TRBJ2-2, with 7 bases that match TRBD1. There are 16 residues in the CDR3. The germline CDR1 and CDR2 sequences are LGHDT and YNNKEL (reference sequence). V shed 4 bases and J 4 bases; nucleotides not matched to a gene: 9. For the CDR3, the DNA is TGTGCCAGCAGCCCCCAGACAGGGATGGCCACCGGGGAGCTGTTTTTT. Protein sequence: CASSPQTGMATGELFF.

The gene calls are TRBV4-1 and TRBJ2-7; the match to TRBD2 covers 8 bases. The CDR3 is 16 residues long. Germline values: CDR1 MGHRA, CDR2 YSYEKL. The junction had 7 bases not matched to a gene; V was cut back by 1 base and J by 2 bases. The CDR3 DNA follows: TGCGCCAGCAGCCAAGTGGTCGGGACTAGTCCCTACGAGCAGTACTTC. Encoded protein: CASSQVVGTSPYEQYF.

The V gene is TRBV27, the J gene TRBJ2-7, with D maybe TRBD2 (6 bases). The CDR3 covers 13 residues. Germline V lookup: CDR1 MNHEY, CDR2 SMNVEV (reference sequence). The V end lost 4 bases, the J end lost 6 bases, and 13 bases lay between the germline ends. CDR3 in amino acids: CASSSGARGEQYV. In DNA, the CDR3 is TGTGCCAGCAGTTCGGGAGCAAGGGGCGAGCAGTACGTC.

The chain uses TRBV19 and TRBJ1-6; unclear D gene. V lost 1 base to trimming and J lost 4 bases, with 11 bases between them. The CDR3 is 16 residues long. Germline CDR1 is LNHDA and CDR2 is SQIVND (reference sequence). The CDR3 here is CASSIGGRTYNSPLHF. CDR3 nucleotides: TGTGCCAGTAGTATAGGTGGCAGGACTTATAATTCACCCCTCCACTTT.

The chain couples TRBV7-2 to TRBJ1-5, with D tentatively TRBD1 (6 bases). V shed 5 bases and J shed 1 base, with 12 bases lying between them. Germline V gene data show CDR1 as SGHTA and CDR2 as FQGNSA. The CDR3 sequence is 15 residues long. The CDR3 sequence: CASSLDRLSNQPQHF. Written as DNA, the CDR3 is TGTGCCAGCAGCCTGGACAGACTAAGCAATCAGCCCCAGCATTTT.

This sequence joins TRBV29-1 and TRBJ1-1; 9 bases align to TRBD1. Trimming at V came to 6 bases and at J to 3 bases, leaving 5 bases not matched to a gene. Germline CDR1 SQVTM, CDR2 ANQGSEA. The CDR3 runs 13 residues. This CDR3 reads CSVYRGRYTEAFF. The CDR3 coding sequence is TGCAGCGTCTACAGGGGGCGGTACACTGAAGCTTTCTTT. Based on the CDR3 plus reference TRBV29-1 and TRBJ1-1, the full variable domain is SAVISQKPSRDICQRGTSLTIQCQVDSQVTMMFWYRQQPGQSLTLIATANQGSEATYESGFVIDKFPISRPNLTFSTLTVSNMSPEDSSIYLCSVYRGRYTEAFFGQGTRLTVV.

The CDR3 sequence: CASSLPGGYEQYF. CDR3 DNA: TGTGCCAGCAGCCTTCCGGGGGGCTACGAGCAGTACTTC. This chain links TRBV7-2 with TRBJ2-7; 7 positions agree with TRBD2. Germline V gene sequence: CDR1 SGHTA, CDR2 FQGNSA. J gave up 3 bases and V 5 bases, and 4 bases lay outside the gene matches. The CDR3 length is 13 residues. The full variable domain, in which reference TRBV7-2 and TRBJ2-7 provide the parts outside the CDR3, is GAGVSQSPSNKVTEKGKDVELRCDPISGHTALYWYRQSLGQGLEFLIYFQGNSAPDKSGLPSDRFSAERTGGSVSTLTIQRTQQEDSAVYLCASSLPGGYEQYFGPGTRLTVT.

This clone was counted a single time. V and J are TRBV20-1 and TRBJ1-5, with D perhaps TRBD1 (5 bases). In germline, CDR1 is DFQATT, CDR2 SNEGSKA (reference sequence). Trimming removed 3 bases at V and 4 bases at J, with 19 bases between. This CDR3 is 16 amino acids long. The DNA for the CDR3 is TGCAGTGCTAGTGGGGGGGGAGTTTATGCGAATCAGCCCCAGCATTTT. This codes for CSASGGGVYANQPQHF.

CDR3 coding DNA: TGTGCCACCAGTGATTTCGGGGGGTCCGGCACAGATACGCAGTATTTT. Protein sequence: CATSDFGGSGTDTQYF. This rearrangement joins TRBV24-1 to TRBJ2-3; 7 nucleotides agree with TRBD2. Germline V gene sequence: CDR1 KGHDR, CDR2 SFDVKD. J gave up 1 base and V 1 base, and 4 bases lay outside the gene matches. The CDR3 sequence is 16 residues long.

The CDR3 protein is CASSIYSGTGELFF. DNA for the CDR3: TGTGCCAGTAGTATTTATAGCGGGACCGGGGAGCTGTTTTTT. The gene calls are TRBV19 and TRBJ2-2; TRBD2 agrees at 7 bases. Per the germline V gene, CDR1 is LNHDA and CDR2 is SQIVND (reference sequence). V trimming: 3 bases; J trimming: 5 bases; junction bases outside the gene matches: 3. The CDR3 is made up of 14 amino acids.

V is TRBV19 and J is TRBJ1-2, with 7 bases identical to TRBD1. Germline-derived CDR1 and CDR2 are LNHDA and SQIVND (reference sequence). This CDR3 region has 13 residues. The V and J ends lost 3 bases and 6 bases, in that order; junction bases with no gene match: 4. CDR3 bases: TGTGCCAGTAGTATGGGACAGTCGGATGGCTACACCTTC. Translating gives CASSMGQSDGYTF.

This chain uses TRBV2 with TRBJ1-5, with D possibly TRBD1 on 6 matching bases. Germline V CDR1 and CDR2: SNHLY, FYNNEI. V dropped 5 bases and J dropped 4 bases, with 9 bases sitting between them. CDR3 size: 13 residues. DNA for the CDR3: TGTGCCAGCAGTTGGGGGCCGAATCAGCCCCAGCATTTT. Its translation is CASSWGPNQPQHF.